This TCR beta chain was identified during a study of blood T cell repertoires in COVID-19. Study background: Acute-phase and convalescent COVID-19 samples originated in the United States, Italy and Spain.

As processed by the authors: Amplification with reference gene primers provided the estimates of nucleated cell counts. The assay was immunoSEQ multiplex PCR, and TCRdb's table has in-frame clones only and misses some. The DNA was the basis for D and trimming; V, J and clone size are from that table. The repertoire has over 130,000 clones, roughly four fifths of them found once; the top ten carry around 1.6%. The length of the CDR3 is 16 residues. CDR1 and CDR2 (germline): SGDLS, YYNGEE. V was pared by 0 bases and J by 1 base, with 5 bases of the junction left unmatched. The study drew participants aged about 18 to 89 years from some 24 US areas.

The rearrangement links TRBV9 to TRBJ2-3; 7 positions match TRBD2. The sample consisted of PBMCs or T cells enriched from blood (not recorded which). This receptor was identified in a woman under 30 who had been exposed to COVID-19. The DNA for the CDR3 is TGTGCCAGCAGCGTAGATCGGGGGGACCGCACAGATACGCAGTATTTT. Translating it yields CASSVDRGDRTDTQYF.